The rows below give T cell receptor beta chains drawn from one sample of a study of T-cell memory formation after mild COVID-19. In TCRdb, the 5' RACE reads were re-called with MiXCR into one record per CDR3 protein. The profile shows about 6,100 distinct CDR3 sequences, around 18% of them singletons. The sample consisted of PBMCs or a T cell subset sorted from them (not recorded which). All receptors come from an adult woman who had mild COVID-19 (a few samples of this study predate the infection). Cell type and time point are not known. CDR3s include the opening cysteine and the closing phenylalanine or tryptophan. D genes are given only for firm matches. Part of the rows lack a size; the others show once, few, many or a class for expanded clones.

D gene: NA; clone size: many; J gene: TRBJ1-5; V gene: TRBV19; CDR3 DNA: TGTGCCAGTAGTATCTCGAGCTTCTACCAGAATCAGCCCCAGCATTTT; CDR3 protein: CASSISSFYQNQPQHF
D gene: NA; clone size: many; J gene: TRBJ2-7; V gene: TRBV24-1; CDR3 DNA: TGTGCCACGTCGGTGCAGGACTCCTACGAGCAGTACTTC; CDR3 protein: CATSVQDSYEQYF
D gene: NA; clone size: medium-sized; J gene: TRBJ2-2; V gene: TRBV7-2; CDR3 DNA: TGTGCCAGCAGCTTAAGACAGGCGAACACCGGGGAGCTGTTTTTT; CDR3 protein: CASSLRQANTGELFF
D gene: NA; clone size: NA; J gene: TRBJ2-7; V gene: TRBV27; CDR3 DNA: TGTGCCAGCCGCTACAGGGGACTACCAGGCTACGAGCAGTACTTC; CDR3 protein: CASRYRGLPGYEQYF
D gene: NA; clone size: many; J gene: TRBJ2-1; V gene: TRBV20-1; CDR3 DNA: TGCAGTGCTATCCATGAGAGGACTAATCAGGTCCATGAGCAGTTCTTC; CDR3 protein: CSAIHERTNQVHEQFF
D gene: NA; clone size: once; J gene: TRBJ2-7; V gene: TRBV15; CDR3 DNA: TGTGCCACCAGCTTGTCAGTCTCCTACGAGCAGTACTTC; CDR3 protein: CATSLSVSYEQYF
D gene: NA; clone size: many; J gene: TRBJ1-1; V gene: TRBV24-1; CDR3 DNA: TGTGCCACTACTGTAGGCACTGAAGCTTTCTTT; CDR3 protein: CATTVGTEAFF
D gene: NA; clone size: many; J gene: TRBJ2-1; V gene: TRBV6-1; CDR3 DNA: TGTGCCAGCCTAGGGGGAATCCTCCCCAATGAGCAGTTCTTC; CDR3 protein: CASLGGILPNEQFF
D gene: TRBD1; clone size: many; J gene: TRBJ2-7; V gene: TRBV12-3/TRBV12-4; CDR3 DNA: TGTGCCAGCAGCACCGGGACAGCCGCCTACGAGCAGTACTTC; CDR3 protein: CASSTGTAAYEQYF
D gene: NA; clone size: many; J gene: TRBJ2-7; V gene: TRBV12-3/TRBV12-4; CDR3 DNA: TGTGCCAGCAGTCTCCCCCTGCACAGGGACTTTAACGAGCAGTACTTC; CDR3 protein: CASSLPLHRDFNEQYF
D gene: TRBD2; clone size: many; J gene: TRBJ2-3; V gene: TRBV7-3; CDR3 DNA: TGTGCCAGCAGCGCTACTAGCGGGAGCACAGATACGCAGTATTTT; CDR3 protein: CASSATSGSTDTQYF
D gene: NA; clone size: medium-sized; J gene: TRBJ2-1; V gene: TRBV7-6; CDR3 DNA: TGTGCCAGCAGCCGAGGGAGCATTTACAATGAGCAGTTCTTC; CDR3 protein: CASSRGSIYNEQFF
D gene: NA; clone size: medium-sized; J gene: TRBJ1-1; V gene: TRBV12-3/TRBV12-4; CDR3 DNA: TGTGCCAGCAGTTTGGTAGGGATTACCACCAGAGCTTTCTTT; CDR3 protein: CASSLVGITTRAFF
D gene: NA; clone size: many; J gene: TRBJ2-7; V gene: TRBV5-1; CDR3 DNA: TGCGCCAGCAGCGCGGAGGGAGGGGGCAAGCTGTCCTACGAGCAGTACTTC; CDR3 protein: CASSAEGGGKLSYEQYF
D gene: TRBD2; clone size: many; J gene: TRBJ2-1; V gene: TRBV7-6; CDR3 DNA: TGTGCCAGCAGCCAGTGGACTAGCTTAGGCAATGAGCAGTTCTTC; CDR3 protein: CASSQWTSLGNEQFF
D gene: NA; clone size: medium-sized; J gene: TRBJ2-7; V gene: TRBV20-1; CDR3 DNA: TGCAGTGCTAGGTGGGGAGCGTACCCCTACGAGCAGTACTTC; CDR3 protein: CSARWGAYPYEQYF
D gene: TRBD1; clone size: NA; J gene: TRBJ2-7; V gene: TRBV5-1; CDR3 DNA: TGCGCCAGCAGCTTGGGGGGACAGGGTTTCTACGAGCAGTACTTC; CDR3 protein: CASSLGGQGFYEQYF
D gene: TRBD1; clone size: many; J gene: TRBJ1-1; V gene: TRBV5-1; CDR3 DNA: TGCGCCAGCAGCTTCGGGACAGCAATCATGAACACTGAAGCTTTCTTT; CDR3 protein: CASSFGTAIMNTEAFF
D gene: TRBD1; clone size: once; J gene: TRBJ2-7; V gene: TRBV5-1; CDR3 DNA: TGCGCCAGCGGAGGGACAGGGGAGTCCTACGAGCAGTACTTC; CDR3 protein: CASGGTGESYEQYF
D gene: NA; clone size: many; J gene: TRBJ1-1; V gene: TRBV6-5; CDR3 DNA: TGTGCCAGCAGTCCCTCCCCCCCGCCAGGCCTCACTGAAGCTTTCTTT; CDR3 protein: CASSPSPPPGLTEAFF
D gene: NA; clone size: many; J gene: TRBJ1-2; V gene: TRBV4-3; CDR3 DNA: TGCGCCAGCAGCCATCGGTGGGTGTCCAACTATGGCTACACCTTC; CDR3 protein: CASSHRWVSNYGYTF
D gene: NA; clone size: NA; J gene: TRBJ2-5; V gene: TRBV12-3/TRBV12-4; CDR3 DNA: TGTGCCAGCAGTTTAGCGGACAGAAAAGAGACCCAGTACTTC; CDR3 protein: CASSLADRKETQYF
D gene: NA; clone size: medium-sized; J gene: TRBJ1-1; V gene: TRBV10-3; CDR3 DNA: TGTGCCATCAGGCCCCCGGGACGGGGAGACGCGGAAGCTTTCTTT; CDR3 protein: CAIRPPGRGDAEAFF
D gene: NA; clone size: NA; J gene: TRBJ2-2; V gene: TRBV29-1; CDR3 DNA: TGCAGCGCGGGGGCGAACACCGGGGAGCTGTTTTTT; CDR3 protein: CSAGANTGELFF
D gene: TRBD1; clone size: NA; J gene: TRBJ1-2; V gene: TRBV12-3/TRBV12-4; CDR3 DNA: TGTGCCAGCAGTTTCAGGGACAGGGGAGGTGGCTACACCTTC; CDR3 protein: CASSFRDRGGGYTF
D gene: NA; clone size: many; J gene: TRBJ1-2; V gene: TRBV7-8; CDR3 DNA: TGTGCCAGCAGCCCAACTCCCCTGGGAGCTAACTATGGCTACACCTTC; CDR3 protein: CASSPTPLGANYGYTF
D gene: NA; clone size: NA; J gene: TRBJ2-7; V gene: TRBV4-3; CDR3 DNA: TGCGCCAGCAGCCACTTGGCCAGCGGTGCCTACGAGCAGTACTTC; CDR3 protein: CASSHLASGAYEQYF
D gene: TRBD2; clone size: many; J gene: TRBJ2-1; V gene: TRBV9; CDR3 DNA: TGTGCCAGCAGCGTAGAACTTAGTCTAGCGGGAGATGAGCAGTTCTTC; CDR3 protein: CASSVELSLAGDEQFF
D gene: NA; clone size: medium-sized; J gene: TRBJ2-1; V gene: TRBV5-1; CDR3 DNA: TGCGCCAGCAGCCGGATCTGGGGCAGAGACTACAATGAGCAGTTCTTC; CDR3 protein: CASSRIWGRDYNEQFF
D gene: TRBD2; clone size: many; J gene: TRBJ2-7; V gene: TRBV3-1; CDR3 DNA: TGTGCCAGCAGCCAGAATAGCGGGACCGAGCAGTACTTC; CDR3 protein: CASSQNSGTEQYF
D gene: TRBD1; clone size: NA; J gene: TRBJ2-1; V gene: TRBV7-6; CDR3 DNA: TGTGCCAGCAGCCCGCAGACAGGGTACCACAATGAGCAGTTCTTC; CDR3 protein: CASSPQTGYHNEQFF
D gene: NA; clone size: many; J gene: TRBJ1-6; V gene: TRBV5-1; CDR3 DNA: TGCGCCAGCAGCTTTGAAGGCCCGATTAATTCACCCCTCCACTTT; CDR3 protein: CASSFEGPINSPLHF
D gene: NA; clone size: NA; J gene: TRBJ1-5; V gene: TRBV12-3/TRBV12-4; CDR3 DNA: TGTGCCAGCAGTTTCTCCAGGGGCCCCAATCAGCCCCAGCATTTT; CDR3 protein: CASSFSRGPNQPQHF
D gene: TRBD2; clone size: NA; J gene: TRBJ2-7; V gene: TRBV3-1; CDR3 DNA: TGTGCCAGCAGCCCCGGACTAGCGGGGGGGACGTACGAGCAGTACTTC; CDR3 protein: CASSPGLAGGTYEQYF
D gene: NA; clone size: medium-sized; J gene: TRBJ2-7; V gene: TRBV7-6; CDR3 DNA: TGTGCCAGCAGCTCACAGGGCTCCTACGAGCAGTACTTC; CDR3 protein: CASSSQGSYEQYF
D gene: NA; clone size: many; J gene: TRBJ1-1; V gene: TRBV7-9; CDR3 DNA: TGTGCCAGCAGCACCGAGGTCACTGAAGCTTTCTTT; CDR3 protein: CASSTEVTEAFF
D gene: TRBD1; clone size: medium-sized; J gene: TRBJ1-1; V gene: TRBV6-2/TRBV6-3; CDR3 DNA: TGTGCCAGCAGTTACTGGGGACAGACTGCTTTCTTT; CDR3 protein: CASSYWGQTAFF
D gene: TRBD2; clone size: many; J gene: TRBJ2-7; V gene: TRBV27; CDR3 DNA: TGTGCCAGCAGGTTGCGGGGGGGAAACTACGAGCAGTACTTC; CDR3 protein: CASRLRGGNYEQYF
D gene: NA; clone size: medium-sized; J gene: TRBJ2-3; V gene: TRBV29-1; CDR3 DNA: TGCAGCGTTGCGGCAGATACGCAGTATTTT; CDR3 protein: CSVAADTQYF
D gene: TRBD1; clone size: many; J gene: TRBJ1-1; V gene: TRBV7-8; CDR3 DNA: TGTGCCAGCAGCTTAGTACAGGGGGTTACTGAAGCTTTCTTT; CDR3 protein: CASSLVQGVTEAFF
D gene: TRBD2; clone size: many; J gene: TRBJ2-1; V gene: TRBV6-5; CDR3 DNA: TGTGCCAGCCTCGGGAGCGGGGCAGAAAATGAGCAGTTCTTC; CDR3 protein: CASLGSGAENEQFF
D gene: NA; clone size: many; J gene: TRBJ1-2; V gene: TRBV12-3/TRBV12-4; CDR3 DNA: TGTGCCAGCAGTTTAGTCCGGCAGGGAGAGGGTGGCTACACCTTC; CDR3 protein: CASSLVRQGEGGYTF
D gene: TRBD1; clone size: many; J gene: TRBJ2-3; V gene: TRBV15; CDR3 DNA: TGTGCCACCAGCAGGTACCGGGACAGGGGTATCGGCACAGATACGCAGTATTTT; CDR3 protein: CATSRYRDRGIGTDTQYF
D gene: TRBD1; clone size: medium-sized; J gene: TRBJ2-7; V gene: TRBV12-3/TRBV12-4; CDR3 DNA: TGTGCCAGCAGTTGGGCCCCTGGACAGGGCTACGAGCAGTACTTC; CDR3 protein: CASSWAPGQGYEQYF
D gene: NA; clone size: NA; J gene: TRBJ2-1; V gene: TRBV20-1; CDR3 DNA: TGCAGTGCTAGATGGCCAAATGAGCAGTTCTTC; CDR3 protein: CSARWPNEQFF
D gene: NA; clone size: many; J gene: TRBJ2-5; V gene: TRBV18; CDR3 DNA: TGTGCCAGCTCACCCTTGGGCAAAGAAGAGACCCAGTACTTC; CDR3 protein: CASSPLGKEETQYF
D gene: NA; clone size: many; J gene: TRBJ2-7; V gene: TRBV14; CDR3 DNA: TGTGCCAGCAGCCGCCAGGGGCATTCCGAGCAGTACTTC; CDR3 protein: CASSRQGHSEQYF
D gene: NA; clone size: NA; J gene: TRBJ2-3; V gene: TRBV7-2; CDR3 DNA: TGTGCCAGCTTGCTCGCGGGGAGAGATACGCAGTATTTT; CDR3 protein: CASLLAGRDTQYF
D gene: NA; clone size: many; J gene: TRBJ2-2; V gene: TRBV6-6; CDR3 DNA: TGTGCCAGCAGTTACTCGTGGGGTGCCGGGGAGCTGTTTTTT; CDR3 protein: CASSYSWGAGELFF
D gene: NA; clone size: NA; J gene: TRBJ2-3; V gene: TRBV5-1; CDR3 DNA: TGCGCCAGCAGCTTGGCCATAGATACGCAGTATTTT; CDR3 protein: CASSLAIDTQYF
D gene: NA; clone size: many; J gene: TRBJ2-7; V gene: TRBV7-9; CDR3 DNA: TGTGCCAGCTGCACAGGATTCTACGAGCAGTACTTC; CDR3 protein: CASCTGFYEQYF
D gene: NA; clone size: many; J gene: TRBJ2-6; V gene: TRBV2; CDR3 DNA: TGTGCCAGCAGCCATATCCCTGGGGCCAACGTCCTGACTTTC; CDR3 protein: CASSHIPGANVLTF
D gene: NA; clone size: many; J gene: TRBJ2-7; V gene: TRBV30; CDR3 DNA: TGTGCCTGGAGTGTACTAGGGTCAGGAGCTTCCTACGAGCAGTACTTC; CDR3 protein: CAWSVLGSGASYEQYF
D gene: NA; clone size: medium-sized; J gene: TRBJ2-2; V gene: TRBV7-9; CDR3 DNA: TGTGCCAGCGCGCCAACGGGTACAGCGAACACCGGGGAGCTGTTTTTT; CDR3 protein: CASAPTGTANTGELFF